The rows below give T cell receptor beta chains drawn from one sample of a study of technical replicates of blood from a few donors. Clones were read by immunoSEQ multiplex PCR, and TCRdb kept only the in-frame ones, dropping some. The data contain some 85,000 clones, around 94% of them singletons. Sequencing was carried out using T cells isolated from PBMCs. Receptor source: a human donor in good health. Both conserved end residues are trimmed from each CDR3.

>TRBV11-3|TRBJ2-7
ASSGSGRGESYEQY
>TRBV5-5|TRBJ2-7
ASSTQGYEQY
>TRBV7-8|TRBJ1-3
ASSLVRLPFTDTIY
>TRBV5-1|TRBJ2-1
ASASPLTNEQF
>TRBV7-8|TRBJ2-1
ASSLGLAGYNEQF
>TRBV7-3|TRBJ2-1
ASSLTRVGYNEQF
>TRBV7-2|TRBJ2-7
ASSFGTSGRSTYEQY
>TRBV6-1|TRBJ2-7
ASADLAGVFYEQY
>TRBV7-9|TRBJ2-1
ASSLVSEQF
>TRBV5-1|TRBJ1-1
ASRISGQTEAF
>TRBV2|TRBJ2-7
AIDTTGDDEQY
>TRBV27|TRBJ2-3
ASSLQGDTQY
>TRBV29-1|TRBJ1-4
SVGRAPNEKLF
>TRBV5-1|TRBJ2-7
ASSFLGSSYEQY
>TRBV11-3|TRBJ2-7
ASSSPWTVQSYEQY
>TRBV5-8|TRBJ2-1
ASSLATGRSSYNEQF
>TRBV5-8|TRBJ2-7
ASSSRGGGRSYEQY
>TRBV28|TRBJ2-1
ASRGLAGKGEQF
>TRBV7-3|TRBJ2-1
ASSKTSGSSNEQF
>TRBV19|TRBJ2-4
ASSTLQGLAKNIQY
>TRBV9|TRBJ1-2
ASTDRFYGYT
>TRBV19|TRBJ2-1
ASSIAGNEQF
>TRBV5-4|TRBJ2-7
ASRRDSYEQY
>TRBV5-4|TRBJ2-1
ASSLTSGSGNEQF
>TRBV27|TRBJ1-2
ASSLVSGVNYGYT
>TRBV5-5|TRBJ2-7
ASSLVSGLVRYYEQY
>TRBV25-1|TRBJ1-2
ASSESPVGYT
>TRBV10-3|TRBJ2-7
AIMPLGGNYEQY
>TRBV5-1|TRBJ2-7
ASSHDRELYEQY
>TRBV9|TRBJ2-1
ASSSRNNEQF
>TRBV5-1|TRBJ1-1
ASSLAVNTEAF
>TRBV4-3|TRBJ2-1
ASSQGRETSYYNEQF
>TRBV28|TRBJ1-4
ASSPRLLEKLF
>TRBV2|TRBJ2-1
ASSRIGTSEYNEQF
>TRBV7-3|TRBJ2-1
ASSLTLAGGPHEQF
>TRBV4-1|TRBJ2-2
ASREVRGLHGELF
>TRBV13|TRBJ2-7
ASSLRTSGTYEQY
>TRBV6-1|TRBJ1-2
ASTDYGYT
>TRBV5-4|TRBJ2-7
ASSLGQVPYEQY
>TRBV5-5|TRBJ2-1
ASSFMTPQGRGSSYNEQF
>TRBV6-6|TRBJ2-7
ASTRTSGAYEQY
>TRBV5-4|TRBJ2-7
ASSLASEQY
>TRBV19|TRBJ2-7
ASSSPAGQGSTYEQY
>TRBV10-1|TRBJ1-2
ASSEEGERSNYGYT
>TRBV6-1|TRBJ1-1
ASSARNSMNTEAF
>TRBV27|TRBJ1-5
ASSFLGGRDQPQH
>TRBV28|TRBJ1-2
ASRSRGGYT
>TRBV30|TRBJ2-7
AWSALGQGKYEQY
>TRBV2|TRBJ1-2
ASKGGAGHDYGYT
>TRBV4-1|TRBJ1-1
ASSQDPGDGIGNTEAF
>TRBV27|TRBJ1-1
ASSARGHTEAF
>TRBV7-2|TRBJ2-1
ASSHAPSGEQF
>TRBV6-1|TRBJ1-1
ASSGLRVTEAF
>TRBV25-1|TRBJ1-1
ASTAGQANTEAF
>TRBV27|TRBJ2-5
ASRPTGIETQY
>TRBV30|TRBJ2-1
AWSVLVSSEGYNEQF
>TRBV5-6|TRBJ2-7
ASSFPLYSVEQY
>TRBV5-4|TRBJ1-1
ASSPRTENTEAF
>TRBV10-3|TRBJ1-3
AIRNANSGNTIY